This TCR beta chain was retrieved from a study of T-cell reconstitution after alpha-beta-depleted transplantation in children. The CDR3 is 17 residues long. V shed 2 bases and J 4 bases; nucleotides not matched to a gene: 9. Unique molecular identifiers were built into the TCRbeta library. TCRdb itself ran the PCR reads through MiXCR, one entry per CDR3 protein. The table shows hundreds of thousands of distinct CDR3 sequences, with about 10% occurring only once. The chain combines TRBV12-3 or TRBV12-4 with TRBJ2-5; 11 bases align to TRBD2. This TCR was sampled from a human donor who donated a stem cell graft to a child with acute myeloid leukemia. This specimen consisted of PBMCs from the stem cell graft donor, obtained from the stem cell graft. Here the CDR3 DNA reads TGTGCCAGCAGTTTAAGGGGTAGCGGGAGGGCCGTAGAGACCCAGTACTTC. Translation gives CASSLRGSGRAVETQYF.